This note documents a single T cell receptor beta chain sequence. Its antigen is still unknown. The data stem from a study of CD8 T cells in ankylosing spondylitis. Points from the study as a whole: Fewer than ten highly homologous variants made up a TCR beta motif, and this motif appeared characteristic of ankylosing spondylitis blood. As reported, disease-linked clones showed significant enrichment in matched ankylosing spondylitis synovial fluid.

Generation of TCR beta libraries employed quantitative 5'-RACE incorporating molecular barcodes. TCRdb re-analysed the 5' RACE reads in MiXCR, keeping a single row per CDR3 protein. The data hold about 330,000 distinct CDR3 sequences, with approximately 8.2% observed a single time. The J segment lost 4 bases and the V segment lost 5 bases, leaving 12 bases of the junction unmatched. Germline V gene sequence: CDR1 MGHDK, CDR2 SYGVNS. The CDR3 totals 18 residues. The sample consisted of blood, either unsorted or a sorted T cell fraction (not recorded which). The rearrangement joins TRBV25-1 to TRBJ2-6; 9 bases map to TRBD1. The source is a male donor with ankylosing spondylitis. The CDR3 bases are TGTGCCAGCAGTACCCCGGACAGGGGTGAGGGCGGGGCCAACGTCCTGACTTTC. It codes for CASSTPDRGEGGANVLTF.